The sequence of this T cell receptor beta chain was determined in a study of cytomegalovirus exposure and HLA in healthy donors. Study-level results: Presence/absence analyses assumed roughly uniform sequencing depth across donors, which may not hold.

Germline V gives CDR1 MDHEN, CDR2 SYDVKM. Trimming at V came to 5 bases and at J to 4 bases, leaving 16 bases not matched to a gene. The CDR3 length is 18 residues. Worth noting for this clone: Its antigen is still unknown.

13 Jbeta primers and 60 Vbeta primers were used for the PCR. Only in-frame clones appear in the TCRdb table, and some are missing; sequencing was by immunoSEQ multiplex PCR. The sample lists some 120,000 clones, 82% occurring once. The TCR comes from a male donor in good health and CMV-seropositive. The sequenced material came from PBMCs. This chain links TRBV28 with TRBJ2-3, with TRBD2 matching over 9 bases. The CDR3, as DNA: TGTGCCAGCAGTGGATCAAAAGCGGGAGGCGCCATCGCAGATACGCAGTATTTT. Its translation: CASSGSKAGGAIADTQYF. The full variable domain, rest sourced from reference TRBV28 and TRBJ2-3, is DVKVTQSSRYLVKRTGEKVFLECVQDMDHENMFWYRQDPGLGLRLIYFSYDVKMKEKGDIPEGYSVSREKKERFSLILESASTNQTSMYLCASSGSKAGGAIADTQYFGPGTRLTVL.